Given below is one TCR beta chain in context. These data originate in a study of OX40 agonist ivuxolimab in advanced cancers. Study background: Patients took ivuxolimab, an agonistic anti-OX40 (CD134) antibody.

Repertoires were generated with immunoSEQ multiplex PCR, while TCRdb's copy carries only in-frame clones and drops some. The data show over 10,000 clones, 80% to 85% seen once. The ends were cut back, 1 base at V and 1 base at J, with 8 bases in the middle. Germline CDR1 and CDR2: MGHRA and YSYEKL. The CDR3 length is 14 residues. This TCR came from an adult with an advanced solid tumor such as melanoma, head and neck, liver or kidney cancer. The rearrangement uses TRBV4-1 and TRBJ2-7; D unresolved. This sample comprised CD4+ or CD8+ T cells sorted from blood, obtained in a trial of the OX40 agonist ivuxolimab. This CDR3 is CASSQGQRSYEQYF. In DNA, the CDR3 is TGCGCCAGCAGCCAAGGTCAACGGTCCTACGAGCAGTACTTC.